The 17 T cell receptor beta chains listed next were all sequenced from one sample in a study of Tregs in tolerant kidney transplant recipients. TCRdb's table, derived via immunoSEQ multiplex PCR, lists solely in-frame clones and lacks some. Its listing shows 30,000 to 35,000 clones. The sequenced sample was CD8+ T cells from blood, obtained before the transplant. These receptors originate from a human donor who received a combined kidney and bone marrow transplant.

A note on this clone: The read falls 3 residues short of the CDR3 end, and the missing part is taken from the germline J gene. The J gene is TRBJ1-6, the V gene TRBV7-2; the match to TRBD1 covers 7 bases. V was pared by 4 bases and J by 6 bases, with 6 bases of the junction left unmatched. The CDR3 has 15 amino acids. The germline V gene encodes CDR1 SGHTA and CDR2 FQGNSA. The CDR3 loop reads CASSSIGGGNSPLHF. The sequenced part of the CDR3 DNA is TGTGCCAGCAGCTCGATAGGGGGCGGTAATTCACCC.

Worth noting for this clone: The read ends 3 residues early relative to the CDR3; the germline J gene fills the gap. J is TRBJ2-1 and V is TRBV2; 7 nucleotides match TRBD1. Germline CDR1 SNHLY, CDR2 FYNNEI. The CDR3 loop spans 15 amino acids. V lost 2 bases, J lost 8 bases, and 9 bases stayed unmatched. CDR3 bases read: TGTGCCAGCAGTGAATGGGGGACAGCGTACGATGAG. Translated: CASSEWGTAYDE. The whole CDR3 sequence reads CASSEWGTAYDEQFF.

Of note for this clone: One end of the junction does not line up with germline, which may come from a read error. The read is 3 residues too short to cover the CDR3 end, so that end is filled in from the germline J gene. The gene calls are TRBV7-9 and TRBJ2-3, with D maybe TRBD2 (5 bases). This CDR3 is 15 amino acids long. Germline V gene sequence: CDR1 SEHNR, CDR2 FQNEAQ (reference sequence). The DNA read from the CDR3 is TGTTCCAGCAGCTCTATCCCCGGGGACACAGATACG. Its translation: CSSSSIPGDTDT. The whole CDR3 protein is CSSSSIPGDTDTQYF.

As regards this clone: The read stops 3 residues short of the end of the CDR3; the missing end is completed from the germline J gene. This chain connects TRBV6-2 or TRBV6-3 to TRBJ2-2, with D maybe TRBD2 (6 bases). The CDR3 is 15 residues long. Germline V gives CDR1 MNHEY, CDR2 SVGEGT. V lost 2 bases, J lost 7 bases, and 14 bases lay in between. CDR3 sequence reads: CASSYGAGFGGELFF. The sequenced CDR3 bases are TGTGCCAGCAGTTACGGGGCGGGGTTCGGCGGGGAG.

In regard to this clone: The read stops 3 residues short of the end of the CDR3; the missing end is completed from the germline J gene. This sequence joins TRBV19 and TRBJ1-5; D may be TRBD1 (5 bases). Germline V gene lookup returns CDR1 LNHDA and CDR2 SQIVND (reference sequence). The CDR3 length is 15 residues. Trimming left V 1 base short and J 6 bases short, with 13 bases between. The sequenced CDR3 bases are TGTGCCAGTAGTATAGGAGGGGTCGTCGGTCAGCCC. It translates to CASSIGGVVGQP. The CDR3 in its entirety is CASSIGGVVGQPQHF.

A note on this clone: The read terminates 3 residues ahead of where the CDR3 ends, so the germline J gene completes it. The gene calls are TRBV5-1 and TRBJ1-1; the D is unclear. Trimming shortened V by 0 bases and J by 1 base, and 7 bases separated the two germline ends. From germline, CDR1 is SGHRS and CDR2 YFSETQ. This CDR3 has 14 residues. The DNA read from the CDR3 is TGCGCCAGCAGCTTGGCCCCCGGGAACACTGAA. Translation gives CASSLAPGNTE. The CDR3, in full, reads CASSLAPGNTEAFF.

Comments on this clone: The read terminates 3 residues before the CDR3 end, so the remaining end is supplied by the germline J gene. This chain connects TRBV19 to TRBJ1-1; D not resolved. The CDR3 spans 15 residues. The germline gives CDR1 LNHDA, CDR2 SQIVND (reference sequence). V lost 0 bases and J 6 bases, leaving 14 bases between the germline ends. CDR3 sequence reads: CASSIDAPLVAEAFF. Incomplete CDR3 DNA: TGTGCCAGTAGTATAGATGCCCCACTGGTCGCTGAA.

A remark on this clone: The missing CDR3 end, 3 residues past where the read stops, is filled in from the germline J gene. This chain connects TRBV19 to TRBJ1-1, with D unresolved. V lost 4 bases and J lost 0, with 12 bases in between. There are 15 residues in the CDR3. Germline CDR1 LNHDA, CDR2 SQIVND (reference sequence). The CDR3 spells CASSSRVLMNTEAFF. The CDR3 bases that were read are TGTGCCAGTAGTAGTAGGGTCCTCATGAACACTGAA.

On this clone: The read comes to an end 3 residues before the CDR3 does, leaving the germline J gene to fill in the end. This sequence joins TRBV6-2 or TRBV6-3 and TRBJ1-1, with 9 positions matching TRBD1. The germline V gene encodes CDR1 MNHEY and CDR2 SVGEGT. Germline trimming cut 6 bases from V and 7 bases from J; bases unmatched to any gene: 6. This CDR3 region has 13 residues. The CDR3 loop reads CASRSGTGNEAFF. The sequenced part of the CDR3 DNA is TGTGCCAGCAGGTCCGGGACAGGGAATGAA.

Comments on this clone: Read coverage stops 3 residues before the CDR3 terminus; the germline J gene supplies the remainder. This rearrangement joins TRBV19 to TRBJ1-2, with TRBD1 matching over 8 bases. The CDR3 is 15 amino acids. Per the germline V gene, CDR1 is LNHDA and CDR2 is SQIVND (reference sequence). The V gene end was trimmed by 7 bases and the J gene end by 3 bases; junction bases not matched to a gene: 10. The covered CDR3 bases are TGTGCCAGTACCCCGGCGGACAGGGAAGACTATGGC. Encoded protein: CASTPADREDYG. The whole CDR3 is CASTPADREDYGYTF.

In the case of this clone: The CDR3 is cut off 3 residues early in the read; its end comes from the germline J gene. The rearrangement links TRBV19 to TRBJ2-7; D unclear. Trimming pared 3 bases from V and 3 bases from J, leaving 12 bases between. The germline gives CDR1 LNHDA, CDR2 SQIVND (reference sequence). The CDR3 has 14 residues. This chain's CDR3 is CASSISTGYYEQYF. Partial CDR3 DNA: TGTGCCAGTAGTATTTCCACGGGTTACTACGAG.

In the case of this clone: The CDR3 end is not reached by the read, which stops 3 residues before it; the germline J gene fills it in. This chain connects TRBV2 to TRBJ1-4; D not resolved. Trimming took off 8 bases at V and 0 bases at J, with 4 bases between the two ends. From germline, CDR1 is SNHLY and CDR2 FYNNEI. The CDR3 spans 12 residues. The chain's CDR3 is CASYTTNEKLFF. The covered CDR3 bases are TGTGCCAGCTACACAACTAATGAAAAA.

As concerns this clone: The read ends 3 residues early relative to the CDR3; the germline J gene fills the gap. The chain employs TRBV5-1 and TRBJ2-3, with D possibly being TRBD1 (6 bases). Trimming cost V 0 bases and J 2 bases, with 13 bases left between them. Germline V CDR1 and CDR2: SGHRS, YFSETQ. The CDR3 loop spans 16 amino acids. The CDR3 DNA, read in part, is TGCGCCAGCAGCTTGGCCGGGACACCCTACACAGATACG. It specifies CASSLAGTPYTDT. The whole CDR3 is CASSLAGTPYTDTQYF.

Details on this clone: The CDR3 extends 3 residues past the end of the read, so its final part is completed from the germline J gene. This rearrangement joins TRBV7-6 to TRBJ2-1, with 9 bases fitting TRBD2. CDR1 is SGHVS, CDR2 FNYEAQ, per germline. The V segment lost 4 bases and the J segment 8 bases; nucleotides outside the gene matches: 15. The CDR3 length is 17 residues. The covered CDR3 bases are TGTGCCAGCAGCTCCTCAGCGGGAGGCTTGTTTCACGATGAG. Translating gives CASSSSAGGLFHDE. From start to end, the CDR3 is CASSSSAGGLFHDEQFF.

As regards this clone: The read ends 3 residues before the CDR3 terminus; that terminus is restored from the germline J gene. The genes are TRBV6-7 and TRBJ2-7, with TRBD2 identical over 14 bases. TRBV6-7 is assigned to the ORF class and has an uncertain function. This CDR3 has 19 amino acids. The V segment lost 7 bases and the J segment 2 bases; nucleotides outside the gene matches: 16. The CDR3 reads CASIGPGLAGVSPPYEQYF. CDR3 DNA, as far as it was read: TGTGCCAGCATTGGACCGGGACTAGCGGGAGTGTCCCCCCCCTACGAG.

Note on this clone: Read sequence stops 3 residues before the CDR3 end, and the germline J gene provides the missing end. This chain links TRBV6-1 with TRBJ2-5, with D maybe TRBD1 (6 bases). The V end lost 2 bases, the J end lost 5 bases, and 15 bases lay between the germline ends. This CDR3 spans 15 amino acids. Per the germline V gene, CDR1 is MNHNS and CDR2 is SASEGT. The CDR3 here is CASSETRGSEETQYF. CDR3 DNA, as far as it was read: TGTGCCAGCAGTGAAACCAGGGGATCGGAGGAGACC.

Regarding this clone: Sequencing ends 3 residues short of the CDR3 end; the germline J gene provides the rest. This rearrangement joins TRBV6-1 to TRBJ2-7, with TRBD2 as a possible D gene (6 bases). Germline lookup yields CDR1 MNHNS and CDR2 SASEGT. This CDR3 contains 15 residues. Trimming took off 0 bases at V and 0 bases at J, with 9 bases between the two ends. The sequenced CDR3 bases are TGTGCCAGCAGTGAAGCTGGGGGGTACTCCTACGAG. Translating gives CASSEAGGYSYE. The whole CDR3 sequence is CASSEAGGYSYEQYF.